Presented here are 17 T cell receptor beta chains from one specimen sequenced in a study of T cell responses to AZD1222 COVID-19 vaccine. Assay: immunoSEQ multiplex PCR; the TCRdb copy retains only in-frame clones and omits some. The sample lists about 120,000 clones; over 75% were seen once. The source was peripheral blood, collected on day 0 of AZD1222 vaccination. These receptors were obtained from an adult in good health.

This clone appeared once. This chain joins TRBV27 and TRBJ2-3, with 7 bases fitting TRBD2. Trimming removed 5 bases from V and 5 bases from J; junction bases left unmatched: 10. The CDR3 runs 15 residues. Germline CDR1 is MNHEY and CDR2 is SMNVEV (reference sequence). CDR3 amino acids: CASSPREGFGDTQYF. The CDR3 DNA reads TGTGCCAGCAGTCCAAGGGAGGGGTTTGGAGATACGCAGTATTTT.

The V call is TRBV3-1 (or the pseudogene TRBV3-2), the J call TRBJ1-1; weak D call: TRBD1 (6 bases). The germline V gene encodes CDR1 LGHDT and CDR2 YNNKEL (reference sequence). The CDR3 runs 14 residues. V lost 3 bases, J lost 1 base, and 9 bases lay in between. CDR3 nucleotides: TGTGCCAGCAGCCACCTACAGGGGAACACTGAAGCTTTCTTT. It translates to CASSHLQGNTEAFF.

The chain is built from TRBV11-1 and TRBJ2-2; no definite D call. V lost 5 bases and J lost 6, with 16 bases in between. This CDR3 spans 15 amino acids. Germline-derived CDR1 and CDR2 are SGHAT and FQDESV (reference sequence). Written as DNA, the CDR3 is TGTGCCAGCAGCCCGAACAGATTTAGGTCCGGGGAGCTGTTTTTT. Residues: CASSPNRFRSGELFF.

The chain recombines TRBV6-5 with TRBJ1-2, with D unclear. Germline V gene data show CDR1 as MNHEY and CDR2 as SVGAGI. This CDR3 contains 12 residues. Between the trimmed V and J ends, which lost 0 bases and 8 bases, there was a span of 7 bases. CDR3: CASSYSDGGYTF. The CDR3 DNA sequence: TGTGCCAGCAGTTACTCGGATGGAGGCTACACCTTC.

The chain couples TRBV29-1 to TRBJ2-1; 7 bases are a match to TRBD1. With V trimmed by 7 bases and J by 0 bases, 12 bases remained unmatched. The length of the CDR3 is 16 residues. The germline V gene has CDR1 SQVTM and CDR2 ANQGSEA. For the CDR3, the DNA is TGCAGCGCCTTTGCCTGGGACAGAAGCTCCTACAATGAGCAGTTCTTC. Encoded protein: CSAFAWDRSSYNEQFF.

V and J are TRBV19 and TRBJ2-3; 8 nucleotides align to TRBD1. The V and J ends lost 6 bases and 13 bases, in that order; junction bases with no gene match: 21. This CDR3 is 16 amino acids long. Germline values: CDR1 LNHDA, CDR2 SQIVND (reference sequence). The CDR3 region has the DNA TGTGCCAGTAGGGCCCGTGTTGGACAGGGCCAAGGTGAAGAGTATTTT. Residues: CASRARVGQGQGEEYF. Combining the CDR3 with reference TRBV19 and TRBJ2-3 gives the whole variable domain DGGITQSPKYLFRKEGQNVTLSCEQNLNHDAMYWYRQDPGQGLRLIYYSQIVNDFQKGDIAEGYSVSREKKESFPLTVTSAQKNPTAFYLCASRARVGQGQGEEYFGPGTRLTVL.

This clone was picked up a small number of times. Other DNA sequences in this specimen translate into the identical CDR3. As DNA, the CDR3 is TGTGCCAGCAGCTTAGGTCCCTTCACAGATACGCAGTATTTT. Amino acid sequence: CASSLGPFTDTQYF. This chain joins TRBV7-2 and TRBJ2-3; D is unresolved. V was trimmed by 1 base and J by 2 bases, leaving 7 bases between them. Germline CDR1 is SGHTA and CDR2 is FQGNSA. The CDR3 is made up of 14 amino acids.

This rearrangement joins TRBV28 to TRBJ1-2, with D uncertain. V was trimmed by 8 bases and J by 0 bases, leaving 13 bases between them. The CDR3 covers 14 residues. Germline V lookup: CDR1 MDHEN, CDR2 SYDVKM. The CDR3 DNA is TGTGCCAGCGTCGGTGGAGGGACTAACTATGGCTACACCTTC. Protein product: CASVGGGTNYGYTF.

CDR3 nucleotides: TGTGCCAGCAGCTTATTCAGGGCCGGGGAGCTGTTTTTT. Its protein is CASSLFRAGELFF. The chain joins TRBV7-2 to TRBJ2-2; D may be TRBD1 (5 bases). Trimming pared 2 bases from V and 6 bases from J, leaving 7 bases between. Germline assignment: CDR1 SGHTA and CDR2 FQGNSA. The CDR3 sequence is 13 residues long.

The gene calls are TRBV2 and TRBJ1-2; 8 bases map to TRBD1. J gave up 8 bases and V 6 bases, and 5 bases lay outside the gene matches. CDR1 and CDR2 (germline): SNHLY, FYNNEI. The CDR3 spans 12 residues. CDR3 loop: CASSPTGGGYTF. CDR3 DNA sequence: TGTGCCAGCAGCCCTACAGGGGGGGGCTACACCTTC.

The rearrangement joins TRBV2 to TRBJ2-5; 16 bases align to TRBD2. Unmatched junction bases numbered 7, after V lost 8 bases and J lost 7 bases. The CDR3 is made up of 15 amino acids. Germline V gene data show CDR1 as SNHLY and CDR2 as FYNNEI. The CDR3 nucleotides read TGTGCCAGCGAAGCCGGGACTAGCGGGAGGGGGACCCAGTACTTC. Amino acid sequence: CASEAGTSGRGTQYF. Supplemented by reference TRBV2 and TRBJ2-5, the full variable domain reads EPEVTQTPSHQVTQMGQEVILRCVPISNHLYFYWYRQILGQKVEFLVSFYNNEISEKSEIFDDQFSVERPDGSNFTLKIRSTKLEDSAMYFCASEAGTSGRGTQYFGPGTRLLVL.

The chain carries TRBV19 and TRBJ1-2; D is uncertain. Germline CDR1 reads LNHDA; CDR2 reads SQIVND (reference sequence). V lost 4 bases, J lost 5 bases, and 5 bases lay in between. The CDR3 has 11 amino acids. CDR3 nucleotides: TGTGCCAGTAGTAGCGGGTATGGCTACACCTTC. This encodes CASSSGYGYTF. Full variable domain (rest looked up from reference TRBV19 and TRBJ1-2): DGGITQSPKYLFRKEGQNVTLSCEQNLNHDAMYWYRQDPGQGLRLIYYSQIVNDFQKGDIAEGYSVSREKKESFPLTVTSAQKNPTAFYLCASSSGYGYTFGSGTRLTVV.

V is TRBV21-1 and J is TRBJ1-1. TRBV21-1 is described as a pseudogene. The CDR3 spans 11 residues. The DNA for the CDR3 is TGTGCCAGCGGGGGGAACACTGAAGCTTTCTTT. Translation: CASGGNTEAFF.

This clone came up once. V usage is TRBV28 and J usage is TRBJ1-2; perhaps TRBD1 as D (5 bases). The CDR3 consists of 14 residues. V lost 5 bases to trimming and J lost 8 bases, with 18 bases between them. Germline-derived CDR1 and CDR2 are MDHEN and SYDVKM. The CDR3 DNA sequence: TGTGCCAGCAGTCTTGAACAGGCCGAGGGGGGCTACACCTTC. As protein: CASSLEQAEGGYTF.

This sequence joins TRBV28 and TRBJ2-7, with 8 bases lining up with TRBD2. CDR3 length: 16 amino acids. V was clipped by 2 bases and J by 4 bases; unmatched bases: 10. CDR1 MDHEN and CDR2 SYDVKM come from the germline V gene. CDR3 sequence reads: CASSLALAGTLYEQYF. DNA of the CDR3: TGTGCCAGCAGTTTAGCTTTAGCGGGAACTTTATACGAGCAGTACTTC.

The rearrangement links TRBV7-9 to TRBJ2-7; 12 positions match TRBD2. The V and J ends lost 3 bases and 0 bases, in that order; junction bases with no gene match: 6. The CDR3 runs 17 residues. Germline CDR1 reads SEHNR; CDR2 reads FQNEAQ (reference sequence). The CDR3 reads CASSLTSGSLSSYEQYF. As DNA, the CDR3 is TGTGCCAGCAGCTTGACTAGCGGGAGCCTCAGCTCCTACGAGCAGTACTTC.

The chain combines TRBV5-1 with TRBJ2-1; 8 bases map to TRBD2. The trim removed 1 base at V and 4 bases at J, leaving 1 base unmatched. Germline V lookup: CDR1 SGHRS, CDR2 YFSETQ. The CDR3 consists of 14 residues. As DNA, the CDR3 is TGCGCCAGCAGCTTGCCTAGCGGGTACAATGAGCAGTTCTTC. Encoded protein: CASSLPSGYNEQFF.